Following are 2 T cell receptor beta chains from one sample sequenced in a study of cytomegalovirus exposure and HLA in healthy donors. The study ran its PCR with 60 Vbeta and 13 Jbeta primers. Measured with immunoSEQ multiplex PCR; TCRdb has only the in-frame clones, and not every one. The table has 130,000 or so clones, roughly 80% seen once. Source material: PBMCs. The receptor set was obtained from a woman aged 40 to 55 in good health and CMV-seronegative.

For this clone: One end of the junction varies from germline; a read error may be responsible. The chain recombines TRBV7-9 with TRBJ1-4; D remains ambiguous. From germline, CDR1 is SEHNR and CDR2 FQNEAQ (reference sequence). The CDR3 totals 14 residues. The CDR3 bases are TGTTCCAGCAGCTTAAAGGGCGGGGATGAAAAACTGTTTTTT. Protein: CSSSLKGGDEKLFF.

The rearrangement joins TRBV2 to TRBJ2-2; D ambiguous. CDR1 and CDR2 from the germline V gene are SNHLY and FYNNEI. Trimming took off 4 bases at V and 3 bases at J, with 9 bases between the two ends. This CDR3 region has 14 residues. The CDR3 nucleotides read TGTGCCAGCAGTGGCGGCACCTACACCGGGGAGCTGTTTTTT. Protein product: CASSGGTYTGELFF.